The TCR beta chain under discussion was sequenced for a study of T-cell memory formation after mild COVID-19. Whole-study results and caveats: The appearance of some responding clones in pre-infection memory suggested that cross-reactive memory joined.

TCRdb re-called the 5' RACE reads through MiXCR, storing one row per CDR3 protein. Of about 57,000 distinct CDR3 sequences listed, more than 9% are singletons. Details on this clonotype: Its specificity is not known.

V lost 4 bases, J lost 7 bases, and 11 bases lay in between. The V gene's germline CDR1 is SGHVS and CDR2 FQNEAQ. The CDR3 is 13 amino acids. This TCR was recovered from a man aged 18 to 29 who had mild COVID-19 (a few samples of this study predate the infection). Cell type and time point are not known. The sequenced sample was PBMCs or a T cell subset sorted from them (not recorded which). The rearrangement uses TRBV7-8 and TRBJ2-1, with unresolved D. In nucleotides, the CDR3 is TGTGCCAGCAGCTCCACGACTGAAAATGAGCAGTTCTTC. Translated: CASSSTTENEQFF.